Below are 25 T cell receptor beta chains sequenced from a single sample in a study of control samples from healthy donors and cancer patients (dated by TCRdb to the early 2020s). Library preparation was by the immunoSEQ multiplex PCR assay. In its TCRdb copy, this immuneACCESS table keeps in-frame sequences only and misses some clones. Where compared with another copy, unresolved V genes explain less than half of these, and the others have no known cause. A total of 100,000 to 150,000 clones appear in this sample, 91% of them only once. Of the sample, around 8.9% is held by the ten largest clones. The source material was blood. These receptor sequences come from a man younger than 35 in good health.

This sequence joins TRBV6-2 or TRBV6-3 and TRBJ1-4; D unresolved. The V end was cut by 5 bases, the J end by 6 bases, with 22 bases between. Germline V gene lookup returns CDR1 MNHEY and CDR2 SVGEGT. There are 17 residues in the CDR3. This CDR3 is CASSGPVFRPTDEKLFF. CDR3 in DNA: TGTGCCAGCAGTGGGCCCGTCTTCAGGCCGACTGATGAAAAACTGTTTTTT.

As for this clone: This may be a read error, as it is one base from a much larger clone. The chain has TRBV7-3 and TRBJ2-7; perhaps TRBD1 as D (6 bases). Germline lookup yields CDR1 SGHTA and CDR2 FQGTGA. Trimming took off 5 bases at V and 0 bases at J, with 11 bases between the two ends. The length of the CDR3 is 14 residues. CDR3 DNA: TGTGCCAGCAGCCCGGACAGCAGCTCCTACGAGCAGTACTTC. It codes for CASSPDSSSYEQYF.

The rearrangement links TRBV4-1 to TRBJ1-2; TRBD1 matches 8 bases. V shed 4 bases, J shed 4 bases, and the junction held 5 bases outside the gene matches. This CDR3 region has 14 residues. Germline V gives CDR1 MGHRA, CDR2 YSYEKL. The CDR3 nucleotides read TGCGCCAGCAGCCCTGGACAGGGTGGCTATGGCTACACCTTC. Its translation: CASSPGQGGYGYTF.

The chain has TRBV4-1 and TRBJ2-1; D possibly corresponds to TRBD2 (7 bases). The length of the CDR3 is 16 residues. Germline V gene data show CDR1 as MGHRA and CDR2 as YSYEKL. V gave up 3 bases and J gave up 8 bases, with 20 bases separating them. DNA of the CDR3: TGCGCCAGCAGCCACGCTTCTATGGGGGGGGGCTATGAGCAGTTCTTC. Protein product: CASSHASMGGGYEQFF.

V usage is TRBV9 and J usage is TRBJ2-1, with D unresolved. CDR1 is SGDLS and CDR2 is YYNGEE in the germline V gene. The germline V and J ends were trimmed by 4 bases and 2 bases, with 4 bases remaining between them. CDR3 length equals 12 residues. The CDR3 coding sequence is TGTGCCAGCAGCCGAGCCTACAATGAGCAGTTCTTC. Translating gives CASSRAYNEQFF.

This chain joins TRBV13 and TRBJ1-2, with D maybe TRBD1 (5 bases). Trimming took off 3 bases at V and 2 bases at J, with 16 bases between the two ends. The CDR3 covers 16 residues. CDR1 is PRHDT, CDR2 FYEKMQ, per germline (reference sequence). This CDR3 reads CASSFGVGGSNYGYTF. CDR3 bases: TGTGCCAGCAGCTTCGGGGTGGGGGGAAGCAACTATGGCTACACCTTC. The full variable domain, in which reference TRBV13 and TRBJ1-2 provide the parts outside the CDR3, is AAGVIQSPRHLIKEKRETATLKCYPIPRHDTVYWYQQGPGQDPQFLISFYEKMQSDKGSIPDRFSAQQFSDYHSELNMSSLELGDSALYFCASSFGVGGSNYGYTFGSGTRLTVV.

The rearrangement uses TRBV5-5 and TRBJ2-3; tentatively, D is TRBD2 (6 bases). The CDR3 extends over 15 amino acids. The germline V gene encodes CDR1 SGHKS and CDR2 YYEKEE (reference sequence). The V and J ends lost 0 bases and 5 bases respectively, with 13 bases between them. CDR3 DNA sequence: TGTGCCAGCAGCTTGGCAACGGGACTCCAAGATACGCAGTATTTT. Translated, it gives CASSLATGLQDTQYF.

There are a few counts of this clone. The chain uses TRBV29-1 and TRBJ2-1, with D possibly matching TRBD1 (6 bases). The CDR3 is made up of 13 amino acids. Germline V CDR1 and CDR2: SQVTM, ANQGSEA. V gave up 6 bases and J gave up 6 bases, with 15 bases separating them. CDR3 nucleotides: TGCAGCGTGACAGGCCCTGGGGGCAATGAGCAGTTCTTC. Its translation: CSVTGPGGNEQFF.

The chain recombines TRBV5-1 with TRBJ2-7, with 8 bases lining up with TRBD1. Germline assignment: CDR1 SGHRS and CDR2 YFSETQ. This CDR3 has 14 amino acids. With 4 bases clipped from V and 4 bases from J, the junction kept 7 bases outside the gene matches. DNA of the CDR3: TGCGCCAGCAGCCCCGGACAGGGCGGATACGAGCAGTACTTC. Translating gives CASSPGQGGYEQYF.

The chain couples TRBV30 to TRBJ1-4; 9 bases are shared with TRBD1. Germline CDR1 is GTSNPN and CDR2 is SVGIG (reference sequence). Germline trimming cut 5 bases from V and 5 bases from J; bases unmatched to any gene: 6. The CDR3 length is 14 residues. CDR3 in amino acids: CAWETGTGNEKLFF. CDR3 bases: TGTGCCTGGGAGACCGGGACAGGGAATGAAAAACTGTTTTTT.

The chain combines TRBV18 with TRBJ2-2; possible D gene TRBD1, 6 bases. This CDR3 is built from 14 residues. V lost 3 bases and J lost 6, with 11 bases in between. Germline V gene lookup returns CDR1 KGHSH and CDR2 LQKENI. This CDR3 is CASSPGTPPGELFF. Written as DNA, the CDR3 is TGTGCCAGCTCACCCGGGACACCTCCCGGGGAGCTGTTTTTT.

The chain uses TRBV4-1 and TRBJ2-3; 8 bases match TRBD2. Unmatched junction bases numbered 11, after V lost 0 bases and J lost 0 bases. The CDR3 is made up of 19 amino acids. CDR1 is MGHRA, CDR2 YSYEKL, per germline. The DNA of the CDR3 is TGCGCCAGCAGCCAAGATGAACGGGGGGGCCTTGTGAGCACAGATACGCAGTATTTT. Its protein is CASSQDERGGLVSTDTQYF.

This clone was observed once. The rearrangement links TRBV5-1 to TRBJ2-1; tentatively, D is TRBD1 (5 bases). Trimming pared 3 bases from V and 5 bases from J, leaving 12 bases between. The CDR3 contains 14 residues. Germline V gene data show CDR1 as SGHRS and CDR2 as YFSETQ. Here the CDR3 DNA reads TGCGCCAGCAGCTCCCAGGGCCCCGACAATGAGCAGTTCTTC. Amino acids: CASSSQGPDNEQFF.

This clone was seen once. The V call is TRBV9, the J call TRBJ1-1; D unclear. The V end was cut by 1 base, the J end by 1 base, with 5 bases between. From germline, CDR1 is SGDLS and CDR2 YYNGEE. The CDR3 is 13 amino acids. The CDR3 nucleotides are TGTGCCAGCAGCGTACTGAAGAACACTGAAGCTTTCTTT. Translated, it gives CASSVLKNTEAFF.

The sample holds one count of this clone. J is TRBJ2-2 and V is TRBV7-9; weak D call: TRBD2 (6 bases). Germline assignment: CDR1 SEHNR and CDR2 FQNEAQ (reference sequence). CDR3 length equals 13 residues. Trimming took 8 bases from V and 3 from J, leaving 10 bases between them. CDR3 region: CASGGFDTGELFF. The CDR3 nucleotides are TGTGCCAGCGGGGGGTTCGACACCGGGGAGCTGTTTTTT. Looking up the rest from reference TRBV7-9 and TRBJ2-2 gives the full variable domain: DTGVSQNPRHKITKRGQNVTFRCDPISEHNRLYWYRQTLGQGPEFLTYFQNEAQLEKSRLLSDRFSAERPKGSFSTLEIQRTEQGDSAMYLCASGGFDTGELFFGEGSRLTVL.

V gene TRBV5-1 combines with J gene TRBJ1-2; no clear D gene. Trimming stripped 3 bases from V and 8 bases from J, with 14 bases between. Germline loops: CDR1 SGHRS, CDR2 YFSETQ. The CDR3 is 13 amino acids. In nucleotides, the CDR3 is TGCGCCAGCAGCTCGAGCCTGGAGGCGGGCTACACCTTC. It is translated as CASSSSLEAGYTF.

The V and J genes are TRBV6-4 and TRBJ2-3; 7 bases align to TRBD1. The junction had 15 bases not matched to a gene; V was cut back by 3 bases and J by 3 bases. Germline V gene sequence: CDR1 MRHNA, CDR2 SNTAGT. CDR3 length: 18 amino acids. Here the CDR3 reads CASSEGPPTGVGTDTQYF. The CDR3 DNA follows: TGTGCCAGCAGTGAAGGGCCCCCAACAGGGGTAGGGACAGATACGCAGTATTTT.

The chain uses TRBV5-8 and TRBJ2-1, with TRBD1 matching 7 bases. The ends lost 0 bases at V and 3 bases at J; junction bases unmatched: 0. The CDR3 runs to 14 residues. CDR1 is SGHTS, CDR2 YDEGEE, per germline. CDR3 nucleotides: TGTGCCAGCAGCTTGGGGGACAGCTACAATGAGCAGTTCTTC. It is translated as CASSLGDSYNEQFF.

The chain joins TRBV5-6 to TRBJ1-1; no clear D. Germline CDR1 and CDR2: SGHDT and YYEEEE. Between the trimmed V and J ends, which lost 2 bases and 4 bases, there was a span of 6 bases. CDR3 length: 12 amino acids. CDR3 sequence reads: CASSLIRTEAFF. CDR3 sequence (DNA): TGTGCCAGCAGCTTAATCCGCACTGAAGCTTTCTTT.

V gene TRBV20-1 combines with J gene TRBJ1-2; D is possibly TRBD1 (6 bases). Trimming pared 6 bases from V and 6 bases from J, leaving 20 bases between. The CDR3 covers 14 residues. Looked up from germline, CDR1 is DFQATT and CDR2 is SNEGSKA (reference sequence). In DNA, the CDR3 is TGCAGTGCGAGTGCGGACAGTGGATCTCATGGCTACACCTTC. Translating it yields CSASADSGSHGYTF.

This clone was picked up one time. The chain couples TRBV19 to TRBJ1-1, with D possibly being TRBD1 (6 bases). V was clipped by 6 bases and J by 1 base, with 18 bases between them. From germline, CDR1 is LNHDA and CDR2 SQIVND (reference sequence). The CDR3 consists of 16 residues. The CDR3 reads CASSRTSTGENTEAFF. As DNA, the CDR3 is TGTGCCAGTAGCAGGACCTCGACAGGAGAGAACACTGAAGCTTTCTTT.

The chain has TRBV3-1 (or the pseudogene TRBV3-2) and TRBJ2-5, with 10 positions matching TRBD2. The trim removed 4 bases at V and 1 base at J, leaving 6 bases unmatched. CDR3 length: 16 amino acids. Per the germline V gene, CDR1 is LGHDT and CDR2 is YNNKEL (reference sequence). CDR3 residues: CASSLSGLAFQETQYF. DNA for the CDR3: TGTGCCAGCAGCCTTTCGGGACTAGCGTTCCAAGAGACCCAGTACTTC.

The chain links TRBV15 to TRBJ1-2; 8 bases are a match to TRBD1. CDR3 length equals 17 residues. J was trimmed by 0 bases and V by 5 bases; bases with no gene match: 11. CDR1 and CDR2 from the germline V gene are LNHNV and YYDKDF (reference sequence). This chain's CDR3 is CATSAGRGQGANYGYTF. Written as DNA, the CDR3 is TGTGCCACCAGCGCAGGGCGAGGACAGGGAGCTAACTATGGCTACACCTTC.

The V gene is TRBV2, the J gene TRBJ1-6; D may be TRBD1 (6 bases). Between the trimmed V and J ends, which lost 9 bases and 11 bases, there was a span of 17 bases. The CDR3 is 13 residues long. Germline V gives CDR1 SNHLY, CDR2 FYNNEI. The CDR3 sequence is CASKTGTLAPLHF. The CDR3 nucleotides read TGTGCCAGTAAGACAGGAACCCTAGCACCCCTCCACTTT.

The chain is built from TRBV5-1 and TRBJ2-5; possible D gene TRBD2, 5 bases. V lost 4 bases and J 3 bases, leaving 10 bases between the germline ends. The germline V gene has CDR1 SGHRS and CDR2 YFSETQ. The CDR3 sequence is 13 residues long. CDR3 DNA sequence: TGCGCCAGCAGCCCTGAGGGCGAAGAGACCCAGTACTTC. Amino acids: CASSPEGEETQYF.